This T cell receptor beta chain comes out of a study of prognosis after radiotherapy for stage I lung cancer. Study background: The patients comprised 10 to 15 men and a handful of women, spanning ages about 53 to 84 and having a median of 74.5 years. Of the patients, 6 to 8 had squamous cell carcinoma and fewer than 15 had adenocarcinoma tumors. Subsequent to radiotherapy, distant metastatic disease emerged in a few patients (median approximately 7 months), whereas about 16 exhibited no significant progression.

With 1 base clipped from V and 3 bases from J, the junction kept 2 bases outside the gene matches. The germline CDR1 and CDR2 sequences are MNHEY and SVGEGT. The CDR3 consists of 14 residues. Researchers used two-round multiplex PCR to amplify TCR beta CDR3 starting from genomic DNA. The first PCR round targeted every TRBV and TRBJ gene with specific primers. One entry per CDR3 protein results from TCRdb running MiXCR on the multiplex PCR reads. The data contain fewer than 25,000 distinct CDR3 sequences, approximately 26% of them singletons. Turning to this clonotype: A far larger clone is off by one base, so a read error is likely.

This specimen consisted of PBMCs, obtained before or after stereotactic body radiation therapy (not recorded which). The receptor's source is a donor older than 45 with non-small cell lung cancer. The rearrangement links TRBV6-2 or TRBV6-3 to TRBJ1-1, with 7 bases aligning to TRBD1. The DNA of the CDR3 is TGTGCCAGCAGTTACTTCGGACAGGACACTGAAGCTTTCTTT. Translation: CASSYFGQDTEAFF.